Sequencing of this TCR beta chain was carried out in a study of blood T cell repertoires in COVID-19. The CDR3 runs to 16 residues. V lost 5 bases and J lost 2; bases outside the gene matches: 8. Germline loops: CDR1 MGHDK, CDR2 SYGVNS. TCRdb keeps only in-frame clones here, not all; method: immunoSEQ multiplex PCR. This repertoire shows some 28,000 clones, roughly 84% found once; its top ten account for less than 20%. This chain uses TRBV25-1 with TRBJ2-3; 9 bases align to TRBD1. The source of this sequence is a man between 70 and 80 years old with active COVID-19. Sequencing input: peripheral blood. Here the CDR3 reads CASSPGGQGYTDTQYF. In DNA form, the CDR3 reads TGTGCCAGCAGTCCCGGGGGACAGGGTTACACAGATACGCAGTATTTT. The variable domain in full, with the rest retrieved from reference TRBV25-1 and TRBJ2-3, is EADIYQTPRYLVIGTGKKITLECSQTMGHDKMYWYQQDPGMELHLIHYSYGVNSTEKGDLSSESTVSRIRTEHFPLTLESARPSHTSQYLCASSPGGQGYTDTQYFGPGTRLTVL.